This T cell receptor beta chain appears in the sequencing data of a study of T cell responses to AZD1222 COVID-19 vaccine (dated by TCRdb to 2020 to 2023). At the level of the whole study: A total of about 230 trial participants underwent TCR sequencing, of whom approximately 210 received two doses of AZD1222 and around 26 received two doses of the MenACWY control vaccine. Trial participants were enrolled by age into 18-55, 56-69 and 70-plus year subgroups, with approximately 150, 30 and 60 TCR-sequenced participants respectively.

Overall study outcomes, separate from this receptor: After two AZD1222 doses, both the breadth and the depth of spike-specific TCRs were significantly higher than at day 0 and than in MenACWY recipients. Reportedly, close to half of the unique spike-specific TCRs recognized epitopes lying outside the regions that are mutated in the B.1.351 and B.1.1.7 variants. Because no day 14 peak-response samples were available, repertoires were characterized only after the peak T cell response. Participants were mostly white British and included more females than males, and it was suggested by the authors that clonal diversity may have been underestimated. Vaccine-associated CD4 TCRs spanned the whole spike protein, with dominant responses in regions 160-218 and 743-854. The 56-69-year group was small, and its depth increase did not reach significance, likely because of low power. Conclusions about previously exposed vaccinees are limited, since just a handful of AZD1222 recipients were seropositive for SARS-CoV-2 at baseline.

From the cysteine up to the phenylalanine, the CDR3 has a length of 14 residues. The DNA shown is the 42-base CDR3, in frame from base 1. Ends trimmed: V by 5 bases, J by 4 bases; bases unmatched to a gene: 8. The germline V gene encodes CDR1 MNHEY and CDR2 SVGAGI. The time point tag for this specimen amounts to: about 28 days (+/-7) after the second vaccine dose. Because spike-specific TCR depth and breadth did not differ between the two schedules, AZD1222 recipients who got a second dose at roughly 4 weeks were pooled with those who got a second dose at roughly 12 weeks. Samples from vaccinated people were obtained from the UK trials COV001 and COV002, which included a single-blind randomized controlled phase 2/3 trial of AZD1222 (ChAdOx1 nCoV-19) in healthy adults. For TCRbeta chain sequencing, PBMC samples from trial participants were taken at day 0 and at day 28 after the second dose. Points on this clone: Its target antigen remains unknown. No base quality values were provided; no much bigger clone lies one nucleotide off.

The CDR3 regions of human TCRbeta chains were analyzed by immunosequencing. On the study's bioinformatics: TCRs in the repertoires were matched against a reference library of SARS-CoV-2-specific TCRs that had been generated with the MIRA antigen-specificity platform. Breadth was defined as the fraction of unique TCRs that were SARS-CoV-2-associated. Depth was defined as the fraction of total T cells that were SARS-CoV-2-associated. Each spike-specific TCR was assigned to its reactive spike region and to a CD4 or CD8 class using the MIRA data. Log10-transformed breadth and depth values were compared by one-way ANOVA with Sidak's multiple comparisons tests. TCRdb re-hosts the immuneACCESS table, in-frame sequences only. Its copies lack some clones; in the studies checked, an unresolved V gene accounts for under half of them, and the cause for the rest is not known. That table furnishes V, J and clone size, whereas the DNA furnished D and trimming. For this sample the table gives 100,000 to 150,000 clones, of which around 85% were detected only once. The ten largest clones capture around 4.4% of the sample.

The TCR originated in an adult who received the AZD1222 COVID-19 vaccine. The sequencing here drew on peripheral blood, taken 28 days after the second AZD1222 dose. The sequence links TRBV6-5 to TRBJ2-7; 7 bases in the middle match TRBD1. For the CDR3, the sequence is CASSQTGFNYEQYF. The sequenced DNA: TGTGCCAGCAGTCAGACAGGGTTTAATTACGAGCAGTACTTC.